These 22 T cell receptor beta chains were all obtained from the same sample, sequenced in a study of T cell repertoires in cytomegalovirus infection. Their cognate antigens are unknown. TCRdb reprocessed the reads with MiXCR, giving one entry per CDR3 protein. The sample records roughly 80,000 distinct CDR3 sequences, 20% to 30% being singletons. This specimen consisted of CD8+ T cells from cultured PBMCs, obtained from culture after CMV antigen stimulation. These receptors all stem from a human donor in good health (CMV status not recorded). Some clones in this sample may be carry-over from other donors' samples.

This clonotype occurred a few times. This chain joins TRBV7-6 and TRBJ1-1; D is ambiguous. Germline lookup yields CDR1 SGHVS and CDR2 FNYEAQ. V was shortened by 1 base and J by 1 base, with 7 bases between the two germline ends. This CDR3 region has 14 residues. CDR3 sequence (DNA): TGTGCCAGCAGCTTAGTAGGTGAGAACACTGAAGCTTTCTTT. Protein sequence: CASSLVGENTEAFF.

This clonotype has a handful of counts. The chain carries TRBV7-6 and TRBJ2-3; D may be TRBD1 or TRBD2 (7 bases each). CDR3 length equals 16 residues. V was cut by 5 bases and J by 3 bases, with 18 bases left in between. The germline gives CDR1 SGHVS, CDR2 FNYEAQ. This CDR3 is CASSDYAGGGTDTQYF. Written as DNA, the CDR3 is TGTGCCAGCAGCGACTACGCAGGGGGGGGGACAGATACGCAGTATTTT.

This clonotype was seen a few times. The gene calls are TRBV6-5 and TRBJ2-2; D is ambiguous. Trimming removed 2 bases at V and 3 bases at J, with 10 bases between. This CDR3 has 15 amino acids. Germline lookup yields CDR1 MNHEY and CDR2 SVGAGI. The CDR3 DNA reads TGTGCCAGCAGTTACGATCTGGGCGACACCGGGGAGCTGTTTTTT. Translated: CASSYDLGDTGELFF.

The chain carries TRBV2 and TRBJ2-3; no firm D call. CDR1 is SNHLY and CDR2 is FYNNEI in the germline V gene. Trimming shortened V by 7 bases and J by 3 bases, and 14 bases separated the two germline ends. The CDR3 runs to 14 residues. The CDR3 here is CASTPQSPTDTQYF. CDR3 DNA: TGTGCCAGCACCCCCCAGAGTCCGACAGATACGCAGTATTTT.

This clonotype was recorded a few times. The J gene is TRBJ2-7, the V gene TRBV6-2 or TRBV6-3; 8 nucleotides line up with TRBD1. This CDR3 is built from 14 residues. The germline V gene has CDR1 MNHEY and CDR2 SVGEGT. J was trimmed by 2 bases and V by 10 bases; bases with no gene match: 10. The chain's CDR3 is CATAPGQVTYEQYF. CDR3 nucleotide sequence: TGTGCCACCGCCCCGGGACAGGTAACCTACGAGCAGTACTTC.

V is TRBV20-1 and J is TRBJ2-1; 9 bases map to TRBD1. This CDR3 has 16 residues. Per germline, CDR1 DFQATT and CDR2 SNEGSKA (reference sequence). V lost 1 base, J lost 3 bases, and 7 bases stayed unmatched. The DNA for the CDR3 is TGCAGTGCTAGAGTCTCAGGGACAGGGTTCTACAATGAGCAGTTCTTC. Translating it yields CSARVSGTGFYNEQFF.

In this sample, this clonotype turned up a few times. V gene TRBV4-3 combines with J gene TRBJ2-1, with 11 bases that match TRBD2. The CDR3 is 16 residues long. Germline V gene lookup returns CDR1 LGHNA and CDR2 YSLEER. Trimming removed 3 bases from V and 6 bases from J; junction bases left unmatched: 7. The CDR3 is CASSQALAGGLNEQFF. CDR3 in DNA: TGCGCCAGCAGCCAGGCCCTAGCGGGAGGTCTCAATGAGCAGTTCTTC.

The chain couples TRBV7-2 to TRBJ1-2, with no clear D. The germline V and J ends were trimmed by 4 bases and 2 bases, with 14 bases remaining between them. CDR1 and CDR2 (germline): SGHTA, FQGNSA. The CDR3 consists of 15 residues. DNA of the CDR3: TGTGCCAGCAGCTCGGGGTCGCCTGCCAACTATGGCTACACCTTC. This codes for CASSSGSPANYGYTF. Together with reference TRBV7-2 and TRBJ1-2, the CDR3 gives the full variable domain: GAGVSQSPSNKVTEKGKDVELRCDPISGHTALYWYRQSLGQGLEFLIYFQGNSAPDKSGLPSDRFSAERTGGSVSTLTIQRTQQEDSAVYLCASSSGSPANYGYTFGSGTRLTVV.

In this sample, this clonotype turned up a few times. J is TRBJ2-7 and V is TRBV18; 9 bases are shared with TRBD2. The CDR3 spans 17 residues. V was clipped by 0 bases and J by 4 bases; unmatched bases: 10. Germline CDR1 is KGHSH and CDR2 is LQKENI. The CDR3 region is CASSPPETSGVSYEQYF. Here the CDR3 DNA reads TGTGCCAGCTCACCACCGGAGACTAGCGGAGTCAGTTACGAGCAGTACTTC.

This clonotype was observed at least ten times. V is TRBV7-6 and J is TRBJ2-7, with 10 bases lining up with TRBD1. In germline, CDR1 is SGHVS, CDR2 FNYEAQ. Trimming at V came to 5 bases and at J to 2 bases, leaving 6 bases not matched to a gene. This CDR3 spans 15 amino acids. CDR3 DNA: TGTGCCAGCAGCCGCGAGGGGACAGGGGCCTACGAGCAGTACTTC. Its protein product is CASSREGTGAYEQYF.

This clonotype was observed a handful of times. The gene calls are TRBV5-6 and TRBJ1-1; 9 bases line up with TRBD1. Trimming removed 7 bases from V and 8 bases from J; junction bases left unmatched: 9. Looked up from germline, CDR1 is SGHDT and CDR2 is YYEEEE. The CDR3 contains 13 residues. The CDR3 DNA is TGTGCCAGCGTCTCGACAGGGGGGGCCGAAGCTTTCTTT. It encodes CASVSTGGAEAFF.

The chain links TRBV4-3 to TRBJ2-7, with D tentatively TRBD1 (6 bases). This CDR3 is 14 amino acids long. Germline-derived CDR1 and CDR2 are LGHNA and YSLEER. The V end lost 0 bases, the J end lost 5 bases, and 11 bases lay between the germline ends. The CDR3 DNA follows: TGCGCCAGCAGCCAAGACAGGGGAGTGAACGAGCAGTACTTC. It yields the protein CASSQDRGVNEQYF.

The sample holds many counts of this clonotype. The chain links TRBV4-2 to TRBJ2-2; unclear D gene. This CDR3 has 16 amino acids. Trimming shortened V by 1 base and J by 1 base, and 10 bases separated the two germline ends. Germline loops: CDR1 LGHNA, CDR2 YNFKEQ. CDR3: CASSQASDQNTGELFF. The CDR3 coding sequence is TGTGCCAGCAGCCAAGCAAGTGATCAGAACACCGGGGAGCTGTTTTTT.

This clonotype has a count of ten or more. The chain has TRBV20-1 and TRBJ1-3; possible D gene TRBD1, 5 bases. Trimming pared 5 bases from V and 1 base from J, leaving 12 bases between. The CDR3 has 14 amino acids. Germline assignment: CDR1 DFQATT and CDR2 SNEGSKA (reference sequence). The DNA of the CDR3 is TGCAGTGCTGAAACAGGCCCTTCTGGAAACACCATATATTTT. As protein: CSAETGPSGNTIYF.

This CDR3 reads CASRQGPLGEQYF. CDR3 nucleotide sequence: TGTGCCAGCCGACAGGGGCCCCTTGGCGAGCAGTACTTC. The chain is built from TRBV2 and TRBJ2-7; TRBD1 matches 8 bases. The germline gives CDR1 SNHLY, CDR2 FYNNEI. V shed 8 bases, J shed 6 bases, and the junction held 9 bases outside the gene matches. CDR3 size: 13 residues.

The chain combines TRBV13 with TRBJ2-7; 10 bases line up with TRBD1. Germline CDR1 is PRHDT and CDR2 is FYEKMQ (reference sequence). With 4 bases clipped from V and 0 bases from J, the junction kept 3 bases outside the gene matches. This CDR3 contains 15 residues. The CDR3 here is CASSSTGGNSYEQYF. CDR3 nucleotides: TGTGCCAGCAGCTCGACAGGGGGCAACTCCTACGAGCAGTACTTC.

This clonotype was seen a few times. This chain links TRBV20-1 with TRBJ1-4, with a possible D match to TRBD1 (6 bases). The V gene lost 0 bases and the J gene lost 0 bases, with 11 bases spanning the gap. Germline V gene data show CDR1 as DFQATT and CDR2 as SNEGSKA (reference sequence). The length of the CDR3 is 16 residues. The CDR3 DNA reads TGCAGTGCTAGAGACCTCAGGGGTGCAACTAATGAAAAACTGTTTTTT. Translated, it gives CSARDLRGATNEKLFF.

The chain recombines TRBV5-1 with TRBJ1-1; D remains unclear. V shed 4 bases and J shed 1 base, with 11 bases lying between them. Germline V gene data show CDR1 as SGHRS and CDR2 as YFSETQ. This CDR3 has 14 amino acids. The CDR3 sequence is CASSPTPGNTEAFF. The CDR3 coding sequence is TGCGCCAGCAGCCCAACCCCAGGGAACACTGAAGCTTTCTTT.

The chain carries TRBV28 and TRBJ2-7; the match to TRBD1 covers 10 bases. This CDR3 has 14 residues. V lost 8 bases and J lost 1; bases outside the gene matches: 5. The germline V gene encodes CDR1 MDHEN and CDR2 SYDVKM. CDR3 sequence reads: CASGQGGPSYEQYF. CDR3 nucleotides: TGTGCCAGCGGACAGGGGGGGCCATCCTACGAGCAGTACTTC.

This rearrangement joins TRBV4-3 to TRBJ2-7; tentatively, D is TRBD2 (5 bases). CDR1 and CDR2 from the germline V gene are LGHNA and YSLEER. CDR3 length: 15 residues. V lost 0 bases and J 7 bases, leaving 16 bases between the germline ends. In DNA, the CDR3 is TGCGCCAGCAGCCAAGATAGGGCGGGCACGAGGGAGCAGTACTTC. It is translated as CASSQDRAGTREQYF.

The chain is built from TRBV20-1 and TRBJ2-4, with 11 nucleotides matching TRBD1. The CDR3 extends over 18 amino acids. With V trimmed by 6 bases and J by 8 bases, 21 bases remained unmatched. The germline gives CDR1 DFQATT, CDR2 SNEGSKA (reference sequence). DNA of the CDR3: TGCAGTGCGCCGAGCGAGTTTGGACAGGGGGCTCCAGGGGACATTCAGTACTTC. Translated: CSAPSEFGQGAPGDIQYF.

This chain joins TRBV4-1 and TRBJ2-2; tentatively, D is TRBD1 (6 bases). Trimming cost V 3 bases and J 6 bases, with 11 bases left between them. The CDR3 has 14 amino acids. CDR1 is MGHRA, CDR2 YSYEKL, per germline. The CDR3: CASSHDNRAGELFF. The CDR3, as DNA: TGCGCCAGCAGCCATGATAACAGGGCCGGGGAGCTGTTTTTT.